The T cell receptor beta chain described here comes from a study of T cells in localized non-small cell lung cancer. CDR1 MGHDK and CDR2 SYGVNS come from the germline V gene. V was shortened by 3 bases and J by 8 bases, with 20 bases between the two germline ends. The CDR3 has 16 residues. Generated by immunoSEQ multiplex PCR, the TCRdb table keeps only in-frame clones and is missing some. In the table there are around 91,000 clones, 80% to 90% of which are singletons. This chain uses TRBV25-1 with TRBJ2-1; maybe TRBD2 (7 bases). This receptor was taken from a man aged 40-75 years with stage I squamous cell lung carcinoma. Specimen: peripheral blood, collected before any cancer treatment. The CDR3, as DNA: TGTGCCAGCAGTGACGGAGGGCAGGGGAGGGTAGATGAGCAGTTCTTC. Amino acid sequence: CASSDGGQGRVDEQFF.